Each of the 19 T cell receptor beta chains below was sequenced from the same sample in a study of identical twins. TCRdb processed the 5' RACE reads anew with MiXCR; each CDR3 protein has one entry. In the table there are around 690,000 distinct CDR3 sequences, 20% to 25% of which are singletons. These data are also associated with another study on T cells expressing NK-cell markers.

Sequenced material: PBMCs. These receptors were obtained from a woman between 18 and 29 years old in good health.

This clonotype was observed a few times. This rearrangement joins TRBV12-3 or TRBV12-4 to TRBJ2-7; 7 positions match TRBD2. The CDR3 has 14 amino acids. With 3 bases clipped from V and 1 base from J, the junction kept 3 bases outside the gene matches. CDR3: CASSFGTNSYEQYF. CDR3 DNA sequence: TGTGCCAGCAGTTTCGGGACTAATTCCTACGAGCAGTACTTC.

This clonotype was counted a few times. The chain uses TRBV5-1 and TRBJ2-2; D gene uncertain. V lost 4 bases, J lost 1 base, and 8 bases lay in between. Germline V gene data show CDR1 as SGHRS and CDR2 as YFSETQ. This CDR3 contains 14 residues. CDR3 sequence (DNA): TGCGCCAGCAGCGTACAAAGGAACACCGGGGAGCTGTTTTTT. This codes for CASSVQRNTGELFF.

V gene TRBV5-1 combines with J gene TRBJ2-1, with a weak D call TRBD2 (6 bases). Germline-derived CDR1 and CDR2 are SGHRS and YFSETQ. CDR3 length: 15 amino acids. The germline V and J ends were trimmed by 0 bases and 6 bases, with 13 bases remaining between them. CDR3 coding DNA: TGCGCCAGCAGCTTGGGTGCGGGATCAGGCAATGAGCAGTTCTTC. It yields the protein CASSLGAGSGNEQFF.

This clonotype is a singleton in its sample. V is TRBV9 and J is TRBJ2-5; D is uncertain. The CDR3 length is 16 residues. Per germline, CDR1 SGDLS and CDR2 YYNGEE. V lost 1 base, J lost 1 base, and 14 bases lay in between. The CDR3 protein is CASSVTFGQGQETQYF. The CDR3 bases are TGTGCCAGCAGCGTAACATTCGGCCAAGGCCAAGAGACCCAGTACTTC.

This clonotype was detected only a few times. The chain combines TRBV4-3 with TRBJ2-7; 14 bases map to TRBD2. V lost 1 base and J lost 4; bases outside the gene matches: 3. CDR1 and CDR2 from the germline V gene are LGHNA and YSLEER. This CDR3 is built from 16 residues. CDR3 residues: CASSQGTSGRLYEQYF. The CDR3 DNA sequence: TGCGCCAGCAGCCAAGGGACTAGCGGGAGGTTATACGAGCAGTACTTC.

This clonotype was detected a few times. The CDR3 DNA reads as TGTGCCATCGGATCTTCTCTAGCGGGGGCGAATGAGCAGTTCTTC. Translation: CAIGSSLAGANEQFF. V and J are TRBV10-3 and TRBJ2-1, with 10 bases identical to TRBD2. J was trimmed by 7 bases and V by 8 bases; bases with no gene match: 11. The CDR3 spans 15 residues. Germline-derived CDR1 and CDR2 are ENHRY and SYGVKD.

The rearrangement links TRBV9 to TRBJ2-3, with 10 bases fitting TRBD1. The germline gives CDR1 SGDLS, CDR2 YYNGEE. The CDR3 sequence is 16 residues long. The trim removed 3 bases at V and 2 bases at J, leaving 6 bases unmatched. The CDR3: CASSEDRGGDTDTQYF. In DNA, the CDR3 is TGTGCCAGCAGCGAGGACAGGGGGGGGGACACAGATACGCAGTATTTT.

The chain joins TRBV12-3 or TRBV12-4 to TRBJ2-7; D remains unclear. The CDR3 is 15 amino acids. The V and J ends lost 5 bases and 3 bases respectively, with 17 bases between them. The CDR3 loop is CASSPRIERGYEQYF. The CDR3 DNA follows: TGTGCCAGCAGTCCCCGGATAGAAAGAGGCTACGAGCAGTACTTC.

The chain combines TRBV6-5 with TRBJ2-1; the D gene could be TRBD1 or TRBD2 (5 bases each). The CDR3 has 15 amino acids. Germline V gives CDR1 MNHEY, CDR2 SVGAGI. The V gene lost 4 bases and the J gene lost 10 bases, with 20 bases spanning the gap. In DNA, the CDR3 is TGTGCCAGCAGTTTAGTCCTCCAGAACTGGGGGGAGCAGTTCTTC. Translating it yields CASSLVLQNWGEQFF.

The CDR3 region is CATRSGTSGTDTQYF. As DNA, the CDR3 is TGTGCCACCAGGTCCGGGACTAGCGGAACAGATACGCAGTATTTT. The rearrangement links TRBV15 to TRBJ2-3; 11 nucleotides align to TRBD2. J was trimmed by 3 bases and V by 6 bases; bases with no gene match: 5. The CDR3 extends over 15 amino acids. Germline lookup yields CDR1 LNHNV and CDR2 YYDKDF (reference sequence).

V and J are TRBV2 and TRBJ2-5, with a tentative D call TRBD2 (6 bases). In germline, CDR1 is SNHLY, CDR2 FYNNEI. The CDR3 sequence is 14 residues long. Trimming removed 7 bases from V and 4 bases from J, with 16 bases in between. The CDR3 DNA sequence: TGTGCCAGCAATCGATGGGGGGAACGAGAGACCCAGTACTTC. This translates into CASNRWGERETQYF.

This clonotype showed up just a few times. This rearrangement joins TRBV10-3 to TRBJ2-2, with TRBD1 matching 7 bases. The CDR3 totals 14 residues. With 6 bases clipped from V and 0 bases from J, the junction kept 1 base outside the gene matches. Germline V gene sequence: CDR1 ENHRY, CDR2 SYGVKD. CDR3 sequence (DNA): TGTGCCATCAGAGGGACAGCGAACACCGGGGAGCTGTTTTTT. Translated, it gives CAIRGTANTGELFF.

The CDR3 coding sequence is TGCAGCGTTCGGGAAGAACGGGATAAATACGAGCAGTACTTC. Translation gives CSVREERDKYEQYF. The chain recombines TRBV29-1 with TRBJ2-7; the D gene is possibly TRBD2 (5 bases). The CDR3 has 14 amino acids. Trimming shortened V by 5 bases and J by 4 bases, and 18 bases separated the two germline ends. Germline CDR1 and CDR2: SQVTM and ANQGSEA.

This clonotype was counted a few times. The chain combines TRBV6-1 with TRBJ1-2; no definite D call. This CDR3 is 13 amino acids long. V lost 6 bases, J lost 6 bases, and 14 bases lay in between. Germline V gene lookup returns CDR1 MNHNS and CDR2 SASEGT. This CDR3 is CASRPTRSNGYTF. The DNA for the CDR3 is TGTGCCAGCAGACCAACCCGAAGCAATGGCTACACCTTC.

CDR3 bases: TGCGCCAGCAGCGTTCCGGGCCCCCCTGACGGCTACACCTTC. This codes for CASSVPGPPDGYTF. The chain couples TRBV10-2 to TRBJ1-2, with no clear D. V lost 6 bases, J lost 8 bases, and 19 bases lay in between. The CDR3 covers 14 residues. In germline, CDR1 is WSHSY, CDR2 SAAADI.

CDR3 loop: CASRKRGTGANVLTF. CDR3 nucleotide sequence: TGTGCCAGCAGAAAGCGGGGGACTGGGGCCAACGTCCTGACTTTC. The chain combines TRBV6-8 with TRBJ2-6, with 8 positions matching TRBD2. Germline values: CDR1 MNHGY, CDR2 SAAAGT. After removal of 6 bases from V and 2 bases from J, the junction contained 3 bases not matched to a gene. The CDR3 runs to 15 residues.

The V call is TRBV4-3, the J call TRBJ2-1, with TRBD2 identical over 11 bases. This CDR3 has 17 amino acids. Germline CDR1 reads LGHNA; CDR2 reads YSLEER. The V gene end was trimmed by 0 bases and the J gene end by 3 bases; junction bases not matched to a gene: 4. The CDR3 reads CASSQDRLAGGYNEQFF. The DNA of the CDR3 is TGCGCCAGCAGCCAAGATAGGCTAGCGGGGGGCTACAATGAGCAGTTCTTC.

This clonotype has only a few counts. V gene TRBV6-5 combines with J gene TRBJ2-3; 9 bases line up with TRBD2. CDR1 is MNHEY and CDR2 is SVGAGI in the germline V gene. V lost 3 bases to trimming and J lost 0 bases; unmatched junction nucleotides: 7. This CDR3 has 17 amino acids. In nucleotides, the CDR3 is TGTGCCAGCAGTTATAGTAGCGGGGGCTCTAGCACAGATACGCAGTATTTT. Translation gives CASSYSSGGSSTDTQYF.

Ten or more counts support this clonotype. The J gene is TRBJ2-1, the V gene TRBV20-1; D may be TRBD2 (5 bases). V gave up 3 bases and J gave up 7 bases, with 13 bases separating them. The CDR3 extends over 13 amino acids. Germline CDR1 and CDR2: DFQATT and SNEGSKA (reference sequence). This chain's CDR3 is CSARDRRLNEQFF. The CDR3 region has the DNA TGCAGTGCTAGGGACCGCAGACTAAATGAGCAGTTCTTC.